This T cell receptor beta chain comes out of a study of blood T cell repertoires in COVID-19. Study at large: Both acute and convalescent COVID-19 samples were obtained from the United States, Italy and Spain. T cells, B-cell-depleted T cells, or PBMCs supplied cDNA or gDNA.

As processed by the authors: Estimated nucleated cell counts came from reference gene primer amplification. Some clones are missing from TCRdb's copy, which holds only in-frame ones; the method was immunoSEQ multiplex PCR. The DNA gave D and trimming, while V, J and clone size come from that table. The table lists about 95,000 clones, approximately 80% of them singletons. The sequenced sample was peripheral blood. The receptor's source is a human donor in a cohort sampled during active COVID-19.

CDR3 DNA: TGTGCCAGCAGCCAATGGGACAGAAACTACGAGCAGTACTTC. Translation gives CASSQWDRNYEQYF. The chain couples TRBV7-8 to TRBJ2-7, with 7 bases lining up with TRBD1. The CDR3 spans 14 residues. Germline CDR1 is SGHVS and CDR2 is FQNEAQ. J was trimmed by 3 bases and V by 5 bases; bases with no gene match: 7.